This TCR beta chain was recovered during a study of early T cells in non-severe SARS-CoV-2 infection. Study-wide background: The authors sequenced bulk RNA from unsorted whole blood, leaving chains unpaired. General study points: VDJdb matches were skewed toward anti-spike CD8 T cell responses.

This clonotype was seen repeatedly, ten times or more. Its antigen is not identified. Unique molecular identifiers were added to individual cDNA molecules. In TCRdb, the 5' RACE reads were re-called with MiXCR into one record per CDR3 protein. In the table there are about 35,000 distinct CDR3 sequences, less than 6.5% of which are singletons. Germline loops: CDR1 SNHLY, CDR2 FYNNEI. The V and J ends lost 7 bases and 6 bases, in that order; junction bases with no gene match: 10. The CDR3 is made up of 15 amino acids. Here the sequenced sample was whole blood, taken at baseline. The chain has TRBV2 and TRBJ2-2; 8 bases align to TRBD2. This receptor was taken from an adult who was a healthcare worker with PCR-confirmed SARS-CoV-2 infection or an uninfected control (not recorded which). This CDR3 is CASIGTSGSAGELFF. The CDR3 DNA follows: TGTGCCAGCATCGGTACCAGCGGGAGTGCCGGGGAGCTGTTTTTT.